Each of the 13 T cell receptor beta chains below was sequenced from the same sample in a study of T cell changes during pregnancy in multiple sclerosis. Sequencing was performed with immunoSEQ multiplex PCR; in TCRdb, only in-frame clones are kept and a portion is missing. This sample has just under 65,000 clones, with around 90% found just once. The sequenced sample was peripheral blood, obtained in the second trimester of pregnancy. The receptors stem from a female donor in good health, enrolled as a control in a pregnancy study.

V gene TRBV28 combines with J gene TRBJ2-7; tentative D call: TRBD2 (5 bases). V lost 2 bases, J lost 4 bases, and 15 bases lay in between. The V gene's germline CDR1 is MDHEN and CDR2 SYDVKM. This CDR3 comprises 15 residues. As DNA, the CDR3 is TGTGCCAGCAGTTTAGACTGGTCTAGCAGGTACGAGCAGTACTTC. Translation: CASSLDWSSRYEQYF.

The chain combines TRBV4-1 with TRBJ2-7; TRBD1 is a possible D gene (5 bases). This CDR3 is built from 15 residues. Between the trimmed V and J ends, which lost 1 base and 3 bases, there was a span of 13 bases. Per germline, CDR1 MGHRA and CDR2 YSYEKL. The CDR3 nucleotides read TGCGCCAGCAGCCAAGCCGGGCCCAGGGACTACGAGCAGTACTTC. Its translation is CASSQAGPRDYEQYF.

J is TRBJ1-5 and V is TRBV7-2, with D hard to call. The CDR3 extends over 14 amino acids. CDR1 and CDR2 from the germline V gene are SGHTA and FQGNSA. Between the trimmed V and J ends, which lost 2 bases and 1 base, there was a span of 6 bases. The CDR3 DNA sequence: TGTGCCAGCAGCTTAATGGGCAGCAATCAGCCCCAGCATTTT. Translation: CASSLMGSNQPQHF.

The chain recombines TRBV27 with TRBJ2-7; TRBD2 matches at 11 bases. This CDR3 comprises 20 residues. Germline lookup yields CDR1 MNHEY and CDR2 SMNVEV (reference sequence). V trimming: 1 base; J trimming: 1 base; junction bases outside the gene matches: 15. The CDR3 region has the DNA TGTGCCAGCAGTTTATTTCCCCCCCGGGGGCTAGCGGGAGGATCCTACGAGCAGTACTTC. The encoded protein is CASSLFPPRGLAGGSYEQYF.

The chain recombines TRBV12-5 with TRBJ2-1; D is uncertain. The CDR3 covers 14 residues. V shed 3 bases and J shed 1 base, with 7 bases lying between them. Germline values: CDR1 LGHNT, CDR2 FRNRAP. CDR3 loop: CASGFAASYNEQFF. The CDR3 nucleotides are TGTGCTAGTGGTTTCGCGGCTTCCTACAATGAGCAGTTCTTC.

This chain connects TRBV30 to TRBJ1-4, with D uncertain. V was shortened by 6 bases and J by 8 bases, with 10 bases between the two germline ends. This CDR3 has 11 residues. CDR1 is GTSNPN, CDR2 SVGIG, per germline (reference sequence). The CDR3 sequence is CACRGSEKLFF. The CDR3, as DNA: TGTGCCTGCCGGGGTTCGGAAAAACTGTTTTTT.

A note on this clone: The junction and the germline gene differ at one end; a read error may be behind it. The rearrangement uses TRBV6-6 and TRBJ1-4, with TRBD1 matching 7 bases. CDR3 length equals 15 residues. Germline lookup yields CDR1 MNHNY and CDR2 SVGAGI (reference sequence). CDR3 in amino acids: CASSLGTATNEKLFF. In DNA form, the CDR3 reads TGTGCCAGTAGTTTAGGGACAGCAACTAATGAAAAACTGTTTTTT.

J is TRBJ2-5 and V is TRBV7-6; TRBD2 agrees at 10 bases. The CDR3 length is 14 residues. Germline V gene data show CDR1 as SGHVS and CDR2 as FNYEAQ. Unmatched junction bases numbered 11, after V lost 11 bases and J lost 5 bases. This CDR3 is CAVRAGGMMETQYF. CDR3 DNA: TGTGCCGTTCGAGCGGGGGGGATGATGGAGACCCAGTACTTC.

This chain joins TRBV7-9 and TRBJ2-7, with TRBD1 matching over 10 bases. The CDR3 runs 14 residues. Germline V gene lookup returns CDR1 SEHNR and CDR2 FQNEAQ (reference sequence). J lost 5 bases, V lost 5 bases, and 6 bases had no gene match. CDR3: CASSLGQGVNEQYF. The CDR3 DNA is TGTGCCAGCAGCCTAGGACAGGGGGTCAACGAGCAGTACTTC.

This chain links TRBV29-1 with TRBJ1-1; no clear D. The CDR3 is made up of 12 amino acids. The ends were cut back, 6 bases at V and 2 bases at J, with 10 bases in the middle. Germline loops: CDR1 SQVTM, CDR2 ANQGSEA. The CDR3 sequence: CSVSRINTEAFF. CDR3 sequence (DNA): TGCAGCGTCTCCAGGATAAACACTGAAGCTTTCTTT.

The gene calls are TRBV7-9 and TRBJ2-7; 7 positions agree with TRBD1. The CDR3 consists of 15 residues. Per germline, CDR1 SEHNR and CDR2 FQNEAQ (reference sequence). The J segment lost 2 bases and the V segment lost 5 bases, leaving 9 bases of the junction unmatched. The chain's CDR3 is CASSREDRFAYEQYF. CDR3 in DNA: TGTGCCAGCAGCCGAGAGGACAGGTTCGCCTACGAGCAGTACTTC.

The chain employs TRBV27 and TRBJ1-1; 7 bases are shared with TRBD1. Trimming at V came to 5 bases and at J to 2 bases, leaving 17 bases not matched to a gene. There are 18 residues in the CDR3. The V gene's germline CDR1 is MNHEY and CDR2 SMNVEV (reference sequence). The CDR3, as DNA: TGTGCCAGCAGTGAAACTCCGGGACAGCTCCAAATAAACACTGAAGCTTTCTTT. Translated: CASSETPGQLQINTEAFF.

The rearrangement links TRBV28 to TRBJ2-7; 7 bases agree with TRBD1. CDR1 and CDR2 from the germline V gene are MDHEN and SYDVKM. The CDR3 extends over 12 amino acids. The trim removed 6 bases at V and 4 bases at J, leaving 3 bases unmatched. CDR3 bases: TGTGCCAGCAGAACAGGGGTTTACGAGCAGTACTTC. It is translated as CASRTGVYEQYF.